These 8 T cell receptor beta chains were sequenced from one sample in a study of T-cell memory formation after mild COVID-19. MiXCR, run by TCRdb on the 5' RACE reads, gives a single entry per CDR3 protein. Of more than 250,000 distinct CDR3 sequences listed, approximately 15% are singletons. The sequenced sample consisted of PBMCs or a T cell subset sorted from them (not recorded which). These receptors originate from a man aged 18-30 years who had mild COVID-19 (a few samples of this study predate the infection). Cell type and time point are not known.

This clonotype turned up a few times. This chain joins TRBV5-6 and TRBJ2-2; 7 positions match TRBD1. The junction had 6 bases not matched to a gene; V was cut back by 0 bases and J by 4 bases. CDR1 SGHDT and CDR2 YYEEEE come from the germline V gene. CDR3 length: 16 residues. The CDR3 DNA reads as TGTGCCAGCAGCTTGGCCTACAGGGGTTTCACCGGGGAGCTGTTTTTT. Translating gives CASSLAYRGFTGELFF.

The genes are TRBV7-9 and TRBJ2-2; D is possibly TRBD1 (5 bases). The CDR3 is 14 residues long. V was pared by 11 bases and J by 0 bases, with 13 bases between. Germline values: CDR1 SEHNR, CDR2 FQNEAQ (reference sequence). The CDR3 reads CARLGLSNTGELFF. CDR3 coding DNA: TGTGCCCGCCTGGGGCTGTCGAACACCGGGGAGCTGTTTTTT.

This clonotype appeared a few times. The CDR3 loop reads CASSLRRPSLHF. The CDR3 DNA sequence: TGTGCCAGCAGTTTACGGCGCCCGTCCCTCCACTTT. This chain joins TRBV12-3 or TRBV12-4 and TRBJ1-6; no firm D call. This CDR3 contains 12 residues. V lost 2 bases and J 14 bases, leaving 10 bases between the germline ends.

This clonotype was seen ten or more times. The genes are TRBV6-2 or TRBV6-3 and TRBJ2-2; possibly TRBD1 for D (5 bases). Looked up from germline, CDR1 is MNHEY and CDR2 is SVGEGT. The CDR3 consists of 14 residues. The ends were cut back, 10 bases at V and 5 bases at J, with 17 bases in the middle. The CDR3 nucleotides read TGTGCCACCCCGTCAGGGCTTGAGACCGGGGAGCTGTTTTTT. Residues: CATPSGLETGELFF.

The chain employs TRBV9 and TRBJ2-3; D is unresolved. The CDR3 covers 14 residues. V was cut by 0 bases and J by 7 bases, with 12 bases left in between. CDR1 is SGDLS, CDR2 YYNGEE, per germline. This CDR3 is CASSVERSTNTQYF. As DNA, the CDR3 is TGTGCCAGCAGCGTAGAAAGGTCAACCAATACGCAGTATTTT. The variable domain in full, with the rest retrieved from reference TRBV9 and TRBJ2-3, is DSGVTQTPKHLITATGQRVTLRCSPRSGDLSVYWYQQSLDQGLQFLIQYYNGEERAKGNILERFSAQQFPDLHSELNLSSLELGDSALYFCASSVERSTNTQYFGPGTRLTVL.

The rearrangement uses TRBV18 and TRBJ1-2; TRBD1 aligns across 9 bases. Trimming took 4 bases from V and 8 from J; bases not matched to a gene: 17. The CDR3 loop spans 17 amino acids. Germline V gives CDR1 KGHSH, CDR2 LQKENI. In DNA, the CDR3 is TGTGCCAGCTCACAACAGGGGGCCGGTTTTAATCGTCTAGGCTACACCTTC. Its translation: CASSQQGAGFNRLGYTF.

The chain links TRBV4-1 to TRBJ2-3; possibly TRBD2 for D (6 bases). Germline CDR1 and CDR2: MGHRA and YSYEKL. V lost 0 bases and J 5 bases, leaving 21 bases between the germline ends. The CDR3 has 18 amino acids. The CDR3 region has the DNA TGCGCCAGCAGCCAAGATTCGGCGGCTAGCGCCCCCCTAGATACGCAGTATTTT. Protein sequence: CASSQDSAASAPLDTQYF.

This clonotype has only a few counts. The genes are TRBV5-1 and TRBJ2-7; no clear D. The CDR3 has 15 amino acids. Germline CDR1 is SGHRS and CDR2 is YFSETQ. Deletions cut 2 bases from V and 3 bases from J, with 15 bases between. DNA for the CDR3: TGCGCCAGCAGCTTCCCGACCGGAGCCAACTACGAGCAGTACTTC. It codes for CASSFPTGANYEQYF.